The 25 T cell receptor beta chains given below trace back to one sample, sequenced in a study of cytomegalovirus exposure and HLA in healthy donors. Clones were read by immunoSEQ multiplex PCR, and TCRdb kept only the in-frame ones, dropping some. The sample lists over 200,000 clones, about nine tenths seen once, with 2% to 2.5% in the top ten. The sequenced material came from PBMCs. The receptors here all came from a woman between 18 and 30 years old in good health and CMV-seropositive.

The CDR3, as DNA: TGTGCCAGCAACCGGCAGGGGACAACTAATGAAAAACTGTTTTTT. It yields the protein CASNRQGTTNEKLFF. The rearrangement uses TRBV2 and TRBJ1-4; maybe TRBD1 (6 bases). The CDR3 covers 15 residues. In germline, CDR1 is SNHLY, CDR2 FYNNEI. Deletions cut 7 bases from V and 0 bases from J, with 12 bases between.

The sample holds a few counts of this clone. This chain uses TRBV5-1 with TRBJ1-2; the match to TRBD1 covers 7 bases. Trimming at V came to 3 bases and at J to 3 bases, leaving 2 bases not matched to a gene. Per the germline V gene, CDR1 is SGHRS and CDR2 is YFSETQ. This CDR3 has 13 residues. The CDR3 here is CASSYQGDYGYTF. Written as DNA, the CDR3 is TGCGCCAGCAGCTATCAGGGGGACTATGGCTACACCTTC.

The rearrangement uses TRBV15 and TRBJ2-2, with TRBD2 as a possible D gene (7 bases). Deletions cut 8 bases from V and 5 bases from J, with 18 bases between. CDR1 LNHNV and CDR2 YYDKDF come from the germline V gene (reference sequence). The CDR3 length is 15 residues. CDR3 region: CATSRGGGRTGELFF. As DNA, the CDR3 is TGTGCCACCTCCCGGGGAGGGGGGCGAACCGGGGAGCTGTTTTTT.

This chain connects TRBV5-4 to TRBJ2-7; tentative D call: TRBD2 (5 bases). This CDR3 region has 14 residues. Between the trimmed V and J ends, which lost 5 bases and 2 bases, there was a span of 14 bases. Germline V gene data show CDR1 as SGHNT and CDR2 as YYREEE (reference sequence). CDR3 DNA: TGTGCCAGCAGAGAGCGGCCACTTACCTACGAGCAGTACTTC. The encoded protein is CASRERPLTYEQYF.

The chain recombines TRBV9 with TRBJ2-1, with a possible D match to TRBD1 (6 bases). Germline V gene lookup returns CDR1 SGDLS and CDR2 YYNGEE. Between the trimmed V and J ends, which lost 0 bases and 1 base, there was a span of 11 bases. The CDR3 loop spans 16 amino acids. The CDR3 is CASSVAGGLSYNEQFF. CDR3 nucleotide sequence: TGTGCCAGCAGCGTAGCTGGGGGCTTATCCTACAATGAGCAGTTCTTC.

V usage is TRBV6-1 and J usage is TRBJ1-4; 7 bases are a match to TRBD1. The germline gives CDR1 MNHNS, CDR2 SASEGT. V was clipped by 4 bases and J by 6 bases; unmatched bases: 14. This CDR3 region has 17 residues. CDR3 sequence (DNA): TGTGCCAGCAGTGCCCCGCGGCGACAGGGCAAGGATGAAAAACTGTTTTTT. Its protein is CASSAPRRQGKDEKLFF.

The chain employs TRBV2 and TRBJ2-5, with a weak D call TRBD1 (6 bases). Trimming shortened V by 4 bases and J by 4 bases, and 16 bases separated the two germline ends. This CDR3 is built from 15 residues. Germline CDR1 SNHLY, CDR2 FYNNEI. CDR3 loop: CASSVQGWGIETQYF. The CDR3 nucleotides are TGTGCCAGCAGTGTCCAGGGGTGGGGGATAGAGACCCAGTACTTC.

This clone was detected only once. This CDR3 is CASSLDRSAYTDTQYF. In DNA, the CDR3 is TGCGCCAGCAGCTTGGATCGAAGCGCTTACACAGATACGCAGTATTTT. This sequence joins TRBV5-1 and TRBJ2-3, with no clear D. Trimming removed 0 bases from V and 2 bases from J, with 13 bases in between. The germline V gene has CDR1 SGHRS and CDR2 YFSETQ. The CDR3 length is 16 residues.

The chain has TRBV29-1 and TRBJ2-1; 8 nucleotides match TRBD1. From germline, CDR1 is SQVTM and CDR2 ANQGSEA. The CDR3 has 14 residues. V shed 5 bases, J shed 0 bases, and the junction held 3 bases outside the gene matches. CDR3 sequence (DNA): TGCAGCGTTTGGGACAGGAGCTCCTACAATGAGCAGTTCTTC. Encoded protein: CSVWDRSSYNEQFF.

This chain joins TRBV18 and TRBJ1-1; TRBD1 agrees at 9 bases. The CDR3 extends over 15 amino acids. After removal of 5 bases from V and 1 base from J, the junction contained 5 bases not matched to a gene. CDR1 KGHSH and CDR2 LQKENI come from the germline V gene. CDR3 residues: CASSKKGQGNTEAFF. As DNA, the CDR3 is TGTGCCAGCTCAAAAAAGGGACAGGGGAACACTGAAGCTTTCTTT.

The chain combines TRBV18 with TRBJ2-7; no firm D call. Germline V gene data show CDR1 as KGHSH and CDR2 as LQKENI. Trimming took 2 bases from V and 0 from J, leaving 11 bases between them. CDR3 length: 15 residues. The CDR3: CASSPVSSPSYEQYF. The CDR3 DNA follows: TGTGCCAGCTCACCAGTATCTTCTCCCTCCTACGAGCAGTACTTC. The variable domain in full, completed from reference TRBV18 and TRBJ2-7, reads NAGVMQNPRHLVRRRGQEARLRCSPMKGHSHVYWYRQLPEEGLKFMVYLQKENIIDESGMPKERFSAEFPKEGPSILRIQQVVRGDSAAYFCASSPVSSPSYEQYFGPGTRLTVT.

The chain joins TRBV5-1 to TRBJ1-3, with 7 nucleotides matching TRBD1. V shed 0 bases, J shed 6 bases, and the junction held 3 bases outside the gene matches. CDR1 SGHRS and CDR2 YFSETQ come from the germline V gene. This CDR3 region has 14 residues. For the CDR3, the DNA is TGCGCCAGCAGCTTGGGACAGGGCTCAAACACCATATATTTT. Its protein product is CASSLGQGSNTIYF.

The chain uses TRBV7-8 and TRBJ2-7, with unresolved D. CDR1 is SGHVS, CDR2 FQNEAQ, per germline. CDR3 length: 13 residues. The germline V and J ends were trimmed by 3 bases and 2 bases, with 8 bases remaining between them. CDR3 nucleotide sequence: TGTGCCAGCAGCTTTCTTTCGGCCTACGAGCAGTACTTC. Translating gives CASSFLSAYEQYF.

CDR3 DNA sequence: TGTGCCAGCAGCGCGGAGGGACGGGGGCAAGAGACCCAGTACTTC. Encoded protein: CASSAEGRGQETQYF. This chain joins TRBV9 and TRBJ2-5; possible D gene TRBD2, 6 bases. CDR3 length equals 15 residues. The germline V gene has CDR1 SGDLS and CDR2 YYNGEE. The V and J ends lost 3 bases and 2 bases respectively, with 14 bases between them. Full variable domain (remainder filled in from reference TRBV9 and TRBJ2-5): DSGVTQTPKHLITATGQRVTLRCSPRSGDLSVYWYQQSLDQGLQFLIQYYNGEERAKGNILERFSAQQFPDLHSELNLSSLELGDSALYFCASSAEGRGQETQYFGPGTRLLVL.

The chain combines TRBV14 with TRBJ1-2, with 12 bases lining up with TRBD1. Germline V gene lookup returns CDR1 SGHDN and CDR2 FVKESK. The CDR3 loop spans 15 amino acids. Unmatched junction bases numbered 8, after V lost 6 bases and J lost 6 bases. CDR3 in DNA: TGTGCCAGCAGGCCCGCCGGGACAGGGGGCCATGGCTACACCTTC. Residues: CASRPAGTGGHGYTF.

This sequence joins TRBV6-5 and TRBJ2-1; 9 bases agree with TRBD2. There are 16 residues in the CDR3. Germline V gene sequence: CDR1 MNHEY, CDR2 SVGAGI. Losses at the gene ends were 4 bases for V and 4 bases for J; bases not matched to a gene: 8. The CDR3 spells CASSSLAGEDYNEQFF. CDR3 nucleotides: TGTGCCAGCAGTTCCTTAGCGGGAGAAGATTACAATGAGCAGTTCTTC.

Points on this clone: At one end the junction does not follow the germline gene, possibly because of a read error. This CDR3 is also generated by other DNA sequences in the sample. The chain links TRBV2 to TRBJ1-2; D unclear. This CDR3 has 13 residues. CDR1 and CDR2 (germline): SNHLY, FYNNEI. CDR3 sequence (DNA): TGTGCCAGCAGTGAGGGAGGGAACTACGGCTACACCTTC. Protein: CASSEGGNYGYTF.

The rearrangement links TRBV30 to TRBJ1-2; 8 bases are shared with TRBD1. The V and J ends lost 4 bases and 6 bases, in that order; junction bases with no gene match: 7. The CDR3 loop spans 13 amino acids. CDR1 is GTSNPN and CDR2 is SVGIG in the germline V gene (reference sequence). The CDR3 reads CAWNGQGAHGYTF. The CDR3 DNA sequence: TGTGCCTGGAACGGGCAGGGGGCTCATGGCTACACCTTC.

In its sample, this clone was seen a few times. The V and J genes are TRBV9 and TRBJ2-7; D is perhaps TRBD1 (5 bases). The germline CDR1 and CDR2 sequences are SGDLS and YYNGEE. The germline V and J ends were trimmed by 2 bases and 6 bases, with 12 bases remaining between them. The CDR3 is 13 residues long. CDR3 coding DNA: TGTGCCAGCAGCGTTCAGGGAAGGGGCGAGCAGTACTTC. Protein sequence: CASSVQGRGEQYF. Drawing the rest from reference TRBV9 and TRBJ2-7, the complete variable domain is DSGVTQTPKHLITATGQRVTLRCSPRSGDLSVYWYQQSLDQGLQFLIQYYNGEERAKGNILERFSAQQFPDLHSELNLSSLELGDSALYFCASSVQGRGEQYFGPGTRLTVT.

This chain connects TRBV7-3 to TRBJ1-5; 11 positions match TRBD1. The V and J ends lost 5 bases and 6 bases, in that order; junction bases with no gene match: 3. From germline, CDR1 is SGHTA and CDR2 FQGTGA. The CDR3 sequence is 14 residues long. In DNA form, the CDR3 reads TGTGCCAGCAGCCCAGGGACAGGGGGTCAGCCCCAGCATTTT. Amino acid sequence: CASSPGTGGQPQHF.

V usage is TRBV6-1 and J usage is TRBJ2-3; tentative D call: TRBD2 (6 bases). CDR3 size: 16 residues. Germline V gene lookup returns CDR1 MNHNS and CDR2 SASEGT. V shed 1 base and J shed 3 bases, with 14 bases lying between them. The CDR3: CASSEVSGGKTDTQYF. The CDR3 DNA follows: TGTGCCAGCAGTGAAGTGTCCGGGGGAAAAACAGATACGCAGTATTTT.

The chain employs TRBV6-1 and TRBJ2-1; 8 bases agree with TRBD2. The CDR3 sequence is 17 residues long. Germline V gene sequence: CDR1 MNHNS, CDR2 SASEGT. The J segment lost 2 bases and the V segment lost 0 bases, leaving 6 bases of the junction unmatched. Here the CDR3 reads CASSEAPLAGPYNEQFF. CDR3 in DNA: TGTGCCAGCAGTGAAGCCCCGCTAGCGGGTCCCTACAATGAGCAGTTCTTC.

The CDR3 loop reads CASSLTDREYGYTF. CDR3 sequence (DNA): TGTGCCAGCAGCTTGACGGACAGGGAGTATGGCTACACCTTC. The rearrangement uses TRBV5-6 and TRBJ1-2, with 8 bases lining up with TRBD1. The germline gives CDR1 SGHDT, CDR2 YYEEEE. The V gene end was trimmed by 1 base and the J gene end by 5 bases; junction bases not matched to a gene: 4. This CDR3 spans 14 amino acids.

This chain connects TRBV28 to TRBJ2-3, with 7 bases aligning to TRBD1. CDR1 is MDHEN, CDR2 SYDVKM, per germline. The J segment lost 2 bases and the V segment lost 7 bases, leaving 3 bases of the junction unmatched. The CDR3 is 13 residues long. CDR3 protein: CASKGTDTDTQYF. The CDR3 nucleotides are TGTGCCAGCAAGGGGACAGACACAGATACGCAGTATTTT.

This clone was counted a few times. V and J are TRBV5-1 and TRBJ2-2; D remains ambiguous. CDR1 and CDR2 from the germline V gene are SGHRS and YFSETQ. Trimming left V 0 bases short and J 0 bases short, with 6 bases between. This CDR3 comprises 15 residues. As DNA, the CDR3 is TGCGCCAGCAGCTTGGATTCCACGAACACCGGGGAGCTGTTTTTT. This gives the protein CASSLDSTNTGELFF.